What follows are 27 T cell receptor beta chains derived from one specimen sequenced in a study of T cell clonality in common variable immunodeficiency. The table came from immunoSEQ multiplex PCR; TCRdb's copy has only in-frame clones and leaves some out. The sample presents some 38,000 clones, none singletons. Sequencing was done on a sample of peripheral blood mononuclear cells. Receptors were obtained from a person aged 18 to 75 in good health.

This clone was detected ten times or more. The read terminates 3 residues ahead of where the CDR3 ends, so the germline J gene completes it. V usage is TRBV30 and J usage is TRBJ2-7; 7 positions match TRBD2. Germline CDR1 reads GTSNPN; CDR2 reads SVGIG (reference sequence). The CDR3 is 13 residues long. Germline trimming cut 2 bases from V and 1 base from J; bases unmatched to any gene: 2. The sequenced part of the CDR3 DNA is TGTGCCTGGAGTATCGGGGGGTCCTACGAG. It translates to CAWSIGGSYE. The CDR3 in full is CAWSIGGSYEQYF.

This clone was counted ten times or more. The sequenced fragment ends 3 residues before the CDR3 boundary, so the rest is inferred from the germline J gene. V usage is TRBV7-6 and J usage is TRBJ1-1; 7 nucleotides agree with TRBD1. This CDR3 is built from 16 residues. Trimming at V came to 0 bases and at J to 3 bases, leaving 7 bases not matched to a gene. CDR1 and CDR2 (germline): SGHVS, FNYEAQ. The CDR3 region is CASSLAPTGAYTEAFF. The part of the CDR3 DNA that was read is TGTGCCAGCAGCTTAGCCCCCACAGGGGCTTACACTGAA.

On this clone: The missing CDR3 end, 3 residues past where the read stops, is filled in from the germline J gene. The chain couples TRBV11-2 to TRBJ1-5; possibly TRBD1 for D (6 bases). The CDR3 has 15 residues. Germline V gene data show CDR1 as SGHAT and CDR2 as FQNNGV. V was shortened by 5 bases and J by 7 bases, with 18 bases between the two germline ends. CDR3 in amino acids: CASSPGGAGGQPQHF. The covered CDR3 bases are TGTGCCAGCAGCCCTGGGGGGGCCGGGGGACAGCCC.

This clone has a count of ten or more. Sequencing ends 3 residues short of the CDR3 end; the germline J gene provides the rest. The chain combines TRBV2 with TRBJ2-7; possible D gene TRBD2, 5 bases. V lost 6 bases to trimming and J lost 2 bases, with 14 bases between them. The CDR3 runs to 14 residues. Per the germline V gene, CDR1 is SNHLY and CDR2 is FYNNEI. The CDR3 region is CASSSDYTTYEQYF. The part of the CDR3 DNA that was read is TGTGCCAGCAGCTCCGACTATACTACCTACGAG. The entire variable domain, with the rest obtained from reference TRBV2 and TRBJ2-7, is as follows: EPEVTQTPSHQVTQMGQEVILRCVPISNHLYFYWYRQILGQKVEFLVSFYNNEISEKSEIFDDQFSVERPDGSNFTLKIRSTKLEDSAMYFCASSSDYTTYEQYFGPGTRLTVT.

This clone has just a few counts. A far bigger clonotype differs at one base, so this is likely a read error. Different DNA sequences within this sample yield the same CDR3. The covered CDR3 bases are TGTGCCAGTAGTCTCTCGTCAGATACG. It codes for CASSLSSDT. In full, the CDR3 reads CASSLSSDTYTF. This sequence joins TRBV19 and TRBJ1-2; D unclear. Read coverage stops 3 residues before the CDR3 terminus; the germline J gene supplies the remainder. This CDR3 has 12 amino acids. CDR1 and CDR2 from the germline V gene are LNHDA and SQIVND (reference sequence).

This clone occurred many times. CDR3 in amino acids: CASSATGTGIEKLFF. The CDR3 bases that were read are TGTGCCAGCAGTGCTACCGGGACAGGGATTGAAAAA. The gene calls are TRBV6-1 and TRBJ1-4; the match to TRBD1 covers 9 bases. The read gets to within 3 residues of the CDR3 end, and the germline J gene fills in the rest. Per germline, CDR1 MNHNS and CDR2 SASEGT. There are 15 residues in the CDR3. Trimming at V came to 4 bases and at J to 7 bases, leaving 7 bases not matched to a gene.

This clone has a count of ten or more. The read stops 3 residues short of the end of the CDR3; the missing end is completed from the germline J gene. This rearrangement joins TRBV10-3 to TRBJ2-1, with 7 nucleotides matching TRBD2. Losses at the gene ends were 4 bases for V and 8 bases for J; bases not matched to a gene: 8. The germline CDR1 and CDR2 sequences are ENHRY and SYGVKD. The CDR3 consists of 14 residues. CDR3 DNA, as far as it was read: TGTGCCATCAGTGCTGGGGGACTATATTATGAG. It yields the protein CAISAGGLYYE. The whole CDR3 sequence is CAISAGGLYYEQFF.

This clone was detected many times. With the read ending 3 residues before the CDR3 end, the germline J gene is used to fill in that end. The chain is built from TRBV5-4 and TRBJ2-7, with 11 nucleotides matching TRBD2. Per germline, CDR1 SGHNT and CDR2 YYREEE (reference sequence). V dropped 3 bases and J dropped 4; count of bases not matched to a gene: 6. This CDR3 has 15 amino acids. The CDR3: CASSSRLAGQYEQYF. CDR3 DNA, as far as it was read: TGTGCCAGCAGCTCTCGACTAGCGGGACAGTACGAG.

This clone has a count of ten or more. The read is 3 residues too short to cover the CDR3 end, so that end is filled in from the germline J gene. The chain uses TRBV30 and TRBJ1-6; TRBD1 might be the D (5 bases). CDR1 and CDR2 (germline): GTSNPN, SVGIG (reference sequence). The CDR3 has 15 residues. The V gene lost 0 bases and the J gene lost 7 bases, with 13 bases spanning the gap. CDR3 DNA (partial): TGTGCCTGGAGTGTACTTGACAGAAGAAATTCACCC. It translates to CAWSVLDRRNSP. The whole CDR3 sequence is CAWSVLDRRNSPLHF.

Many counts were recorded for this clone. The sequenced fragment ends 3 residues before the CDR3 boundary, so the rest is inferred from the germline J gene. J is TRBJ2-5 and V is TRBV20-1; D gene ambiguous. Germline CDR1 is DFQATT and CDR2 is SNEGSKA (reference sequence). Trimming removed 0 bases from V and 5 bases from J, with 7 bases in between. The CDR3 covers 12 residues. CDR3 DNA, as far as it was read: TGCAGTGCTAGAGAGGGCGCGGAGACC. Translation gives CSAREGAET. The full CDR3 reads CSAREGAETQYF.

The table lists this clone with many counts. The DNA ends 3 residues before the CDR3 does, and the rest of the CDR3 is filled in from the germline J gene. The chain couples TRBV7-8 to TRBJ1-4; D is possibly TRBD1 (5 bases). Trimming took 5 bases from V and 7 from J, leaving 11 bases between them. CDR3 length: 13 amino acids. Germline loops: CDR1 SGHVS, CDR2 FQNEAQ. The CDR3 spells CASSPGGIEKLFF. CDR3 bases read: TGTGCCAGCAGCCCCGGGGGAATTGAAAAA.

This clone has at least ten counts. Read coverage stops 3 residues before the CDR3 terminus; the germline J gene supplies the remainder. The chain recombines TRBV20-1 with TRBJ2-7; 11 nucleotides match TRBD2. Per germline, CDR1 DFQATT and CDR2 SNEGSKA (reference sequence). The CDR3 consists of 14 residues. V was clipped by 6 bases and J by 0 bases; unmatched bases: 4. Partial CDR3 DNA: TGCAGTGCAACCGGGACTAGCGGCTCCTACGAG. Protein: CSATGTSGSYE. The complete CDR3 sequence is CSATGTSGSYEQYF.

Ten or more counts support this clone. The read comes to an end 3 residues before the CDR3 does, leaving the germline J gene to fill in the end. The chain is built from TRBV29-1 and TRBJ1-1; D not resolved. In germline, CDR1 is SQVTM, CDR2 ANQGSEA. Trimming cost V 7 bases and J 0 bases, with 15 bases left between them. The CDR3 consists of 14 residues. CDR3 loop: CSAIVRHLNTEAFF. The DNA read from the CDR3 is TGCAGCGCCATCGTAAGACATCTGAACACTGAA.

In this sample, this clone turned up many times. The CDR3 extends 3 residues past the end of the read, so its final part is completed from the germline J gene. This chain connects TRBV7-8 to TRBJ1-1, with D perhaps TRBD1 (5 bases). V was trimmed by 5 bases and J by 5 bases, leaving 15 bases between them. In germline, CDR1 is SGHVS, CDR2 FQNEAQ. This CDR3 region has 14 residues. Here the CDR3 reads CASSLGTRGTEAFF. CDR3 DNA, as far as it was read: TGTGCCAGCAGCCTCGGAACTCGGGGGACTGAA.

This clone qualifies as large. The read comes to an end 3 residues before the CDR3 does, leaving the germline J gene to fill in the end. The chain uses TRBV6-4 and TRBJ2-1, with 10 bases lining up with TRBD1. Germline assignment: CDR1 MRHNA and CDR2 SNTAGT. This CDR3 is built from 15 residues. Losses at the gene ends were 4 bases for V and 4 bases for J; bases not matched to a gene: 4. CDR3 amino acids: CASSAGTGDYNEQFF. The sequenced CDR3 bases are TGTGCCAGCAGTGCCGGGACAGGGGATTACAATGAG.

This clone occurred many times. The read halts 3 residues ahead of the CDR3 end, with the missing end drawn from the germline J gene. The V and J genes are TRBV28 and TRBJ2-3, with 11 nucleotides matching TRBD2. Trimming removed 5 bases from V and 5 bases from J; junction bases left unmatched: 3. CDR1 and CDR2 from the germline V gene are MDHEN and SYDVKM. The CDR3 spans 14 residues. The chain's CDR3 is CASSPLAGGDTQYF. CDR3 DNA, as far as it was read: TGTGCCAGCAGTCCTCTAGCGGGGGGAGATACG.

This clone was picked up many times. The read halts 3 residues ahead of the CDR3 end, with the missing end drawn from the germline J gene. The chain has TRBV7-6 and TRBJ2-1, with 10 bases aligning to TRBD2. Per germline, CDR1 SGHVS and CDR2 FNYEAQ. Trimming at V came to 5 bases and at J to 7 bases, leaving 5 bases not matched to a gene. The CDR3 is 14 amino acids. The CDR3 sequence is CASSPTSGPNEQFF. The CDR3 DNA, read in part, is TGTGCCAGCAGCCCGACTAGCGGGCCAAATGAG.

In its sample, this clone was seen many times. The DNA ends 3 residues before the CDR3 does, and the rest of the CDR3 is filled in from the germline J gene. V is TRBV5-1 and J is TRBJ2-1, with 7 positions matching TRBD1. CDR3 length equals 13 residues. In germline, CDR1 is SGHRS, CDR2 YFSETQ. J lost 7 bases, V lost 4 bases, and 5 bases had no gene match. The part of the CDR3 DNA that was read is TGCGCCAGCAGCCCGACAGGGAAAAATGAG. It is translated as CASSPTGKNE. The entire CDR3 is CASSPTGKNEQFF.

Many counts were recorded for this clone. The CDR3 end lies 3 residues beyond the end of the read and is filled in from the germline J gene. V usage is TRBV28 and J usage is TRBJ2-3, with a tentative D call TRBD1 (5 bases). Trimming left V 5 bases short and J 3 bases short, with 21 bases between. The CDR3 has 17 amino acids. Germline CDR1 MDHEN, CDR2 SYDVKM. The part of the CDR3 DNA that was read is TGTGCCAGCAGTCCAAAAGGGGTGGGGAAGGGTACAGATACG. Translating it yields CASSPKGVGKGTDT. The whole CDR3 reads CASSPKGVGKGTDTQYF.

The table lists this clone with many counts. The DNA ends 3 residues before the CDR3 does, and the rest of the CDR3 is filled in from the germline J gene. This chain uses TRBV7-8 with TRBJ2-5; 9 nucleotides align to TRBD1. The CDR3 is 16 amino acids. Germline trimming cut 6 bases from V and 6 bases from J; bases unmatched to any gene: 14. From germline, CDR1 is SGHVS and CDR2 FQNEAQ. The sequenced part of the CDR3 DNA is TGTGCCAGCAGGATAGATGGGGGGACAGGGCAAAAGACC. It is translated as CASRIDGGTGQKT. In full, the CDR3 reads CASRIDGGTGQKTQYF.

This clone was recorded a few times. The observed sequence ends 3 residues before the CDR3 terminus, with the missing tail filled in from the germline J gene. This chain uses TRBV18 with TRBJ1-2; 8 nucleotides line up with TRBD1. This CDR3 comprises 16 residues. J gave up 3 bases and V 5 bases, and 11 bases lay outside the gene matches. Germline CDR1 KGHSH, CDR2 LQKENI. The CDR3 loop is CASSSAGTGNDYGYTF. CDR3 bases read: TGTGCCAGCTCATCCGCCGGGACAGGAAACGACTATGGC.

This clone was counted at least ten times. The missing CDR3 end, 3 residues past where the read stops, is filled in from the germline J gene. This chain joins TRBV10-3 and TRBJ2-7, with D possibly TRBD2 on 7 matching bases. With 7 bases removed from V and 0 bases from J, the gap between germline ends came to 10 bases. Germline V gene lookup returns CDR1 ENHRY and CDR2 SYGVKD. The CDR3 runs to 13 residues. CDR3 DNA, as far as it was read: TGTGCCATCACGGGGGGCAACTCCTACGAG. Translated: CAITGGNSYE. The full CDR3 protein reads CAITGGNSYEQYF.

This clone was recorded many times. The read terminates 3 residues ahead of where the CDR3 ends, so the germline J gene completes it. The chain combines TRBV14 with TRBJ2-2; D may correspond to TRBD1 or TRBD2 (5 bases each). Germline V CDR1 and CDR2: SGHDN, FVKESK. The CDR3 is 16 amino acids. Trimming stripped 2 bases from V and 0 bases from J, with 10 bases between. The CDR3 sequence is CASSQSRGANTGELFF. CDR3 DNA, as far as it was read: TGTGCCAGCAGCCAATCTCGAGGGGCGAACACCGGGGAG.

This clone was detected many times. CDR3 loop: CASSWDSLERDTQYF. CDR3 bases read: TGCGCCAGCAGCTGGGACTCACTAGAGAGAGATACG. This chain uses TRBV5-1 with TRBJ2-3; D might be TRBD2 (6 bases). The missing CDR3 end, 3 residues past where the read stops, is filled in from the germline J gene. The CDR3 has 15 amino acids. The germline CDR1 and CDR2 sequences are SGHRS and YFSETQ. Trimming took 3 bases from V and 5 from J, leaving 16 bases between them.

In its sample, this clone was seen many times. The read ends 3 residues shy of where the CDR3 ends; the end is completed using the germline J gene. The chain recombines TRBV29-1 with TRBJ2-2; 7 nucleotides match TRBD1. The ends lost 8 bases at V and 5 bases at J; junction bases unmatched: 8. CDR3 length: 13 amino acids. Germline loops: CDR1 SQVTM, CDR2 ANQGSEA. Incomplete CDR3 DNA: TGCAGCTCTCGGGACAGCTGGACCGGGGAG. It translates to CSSRDSWTGE. The full CDR3 sequence reads CSSRDSWTGELFF.

This clone was observed at least ten times. From the germline J gene comes the end of the CDR3, since the read stops 3 residues before it. This chain joins TRBV5-4 and TRBJ2-1; 9 bases agree with TRBD2. The CDR3 runs to 15 residues. The germline gives CDR1 SGHNT, CDR2 YYREEE (reference sequence). V shed 0 bases and J 2 bases; nucleotides not matched to a gene: 0. Partial CDR3 DNA: TGTGCCAGCAGCTTGGGACTAGCGGCCTACAATGAG. Residues: CASSLGLAAYNE. In full, the CDR3 is CASSLGLAAYNEQFF.

This clone was seen at least ten times. The read ends 3 residues early relative to the CDR3; the germline J gene fills the gap. The J gene is TRBJ2-5, the V gene TRBV19; 8 bases fit TRBD2. Germline values: CDR1 LNHDA, CDR2 SQIVND (reference sequence). Trimming removed 1 base from V and 1 base from J; junction bases left unmatched: 8. CDR3 size: 17 residues. The DNA read from the CDR3 is TGTGCCAGTAGTATAGGCCGCGGCGGGAGGTCCCAAGAGACC. Amino acids: CASSIGRGGRSQET. The full CDR3 is CASSIGRGGRSQETQYF.